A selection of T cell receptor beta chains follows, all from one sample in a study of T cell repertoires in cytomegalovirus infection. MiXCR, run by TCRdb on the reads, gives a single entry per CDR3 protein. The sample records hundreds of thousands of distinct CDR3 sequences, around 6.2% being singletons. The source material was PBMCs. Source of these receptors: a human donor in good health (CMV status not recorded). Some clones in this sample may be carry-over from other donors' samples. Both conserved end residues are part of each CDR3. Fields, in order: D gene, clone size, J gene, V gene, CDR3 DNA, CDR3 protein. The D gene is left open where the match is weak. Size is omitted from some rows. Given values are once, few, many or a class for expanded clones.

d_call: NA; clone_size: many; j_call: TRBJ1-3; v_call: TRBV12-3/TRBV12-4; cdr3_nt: TGTGCCAGCAGTTTTCGTCAAAACACCATATATTTT; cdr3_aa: CASSFRQNTIYF
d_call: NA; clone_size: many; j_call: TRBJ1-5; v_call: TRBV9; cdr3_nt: TGTGCCAGCAGCTCCTCGGGCAGTAGCAATCAGCCCCAGCATTTT; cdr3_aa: CASSSSGSSNQPQHF
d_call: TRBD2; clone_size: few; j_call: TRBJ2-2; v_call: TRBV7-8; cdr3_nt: TGTGCCAGCAGCCCTAAGCGGGGGGGCTTAATGCCCGGGGAGCTGTTTTTT; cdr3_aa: CASSPKRGGLMPGELFF
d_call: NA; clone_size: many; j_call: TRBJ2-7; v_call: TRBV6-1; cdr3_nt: TGTGCCAGCAGTGAATTAGGCTACTCCTACGAGCAGTACTTC; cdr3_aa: CASSELGYSYEQYF
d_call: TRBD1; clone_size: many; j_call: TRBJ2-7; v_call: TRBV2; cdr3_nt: TGTGCCTCCCAGAAGGGGACAGGGGTAAGCGAGCAGTACTTC; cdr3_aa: CASQKGTGVSEQYF
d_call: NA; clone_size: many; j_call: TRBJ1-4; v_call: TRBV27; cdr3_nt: TGTGCCAGCAGTTTGCTCGGCCCTAATGAAAAACTGTTTTTT; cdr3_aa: CASSLLGPNEKLFF
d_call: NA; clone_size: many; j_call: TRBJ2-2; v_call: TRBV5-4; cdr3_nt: TGTGCCAGCAGCTCGAGACTGACAGCCACGAACACCGGGGAGCTGTTTTTT; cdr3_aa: CASSSRLTATNTGELFF
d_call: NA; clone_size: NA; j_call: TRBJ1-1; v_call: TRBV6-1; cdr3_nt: TGTGCCAGCAGTCTTACTACAGGGTCCCCTGAAGCTTTCTTT; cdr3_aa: CASSLTTGSPEAFF
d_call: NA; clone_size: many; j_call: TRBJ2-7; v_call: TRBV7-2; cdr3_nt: TGTGCCAGCAGCCAAGGGCGCCAGGGGATGGACTTC; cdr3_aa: CASSQGRQGMDF
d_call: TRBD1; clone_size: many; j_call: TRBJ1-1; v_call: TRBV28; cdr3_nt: TGTGCCAGCAGCCCCAACCCGGGACAGGAGGGTGAAGCTTTCTTT; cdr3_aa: CASSPNPGQEGEAFF
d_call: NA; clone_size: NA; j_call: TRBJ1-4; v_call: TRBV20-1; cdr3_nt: TGCCAAGCCCTACGGGGTGAAAAACTGTTTTTT; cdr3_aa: CQALRGEKLFF
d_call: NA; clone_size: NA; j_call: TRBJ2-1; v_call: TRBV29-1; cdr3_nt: TGCAGCGTTGATCGGGGACCTCTAGACTACAATGAGCAGTTCTTC; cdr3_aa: CSVDRGPLDYNEQFF
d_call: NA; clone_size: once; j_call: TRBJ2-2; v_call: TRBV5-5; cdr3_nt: TGTACCAGCAGCTTAGGAGCCGGGGAGCTGTTTTTT; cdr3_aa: CTSSLGAGELFF
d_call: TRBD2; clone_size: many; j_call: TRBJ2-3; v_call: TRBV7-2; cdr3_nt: TGTGCCAGCGAAGCGGGGGGGTTCAGAGATACGCAGTATTTT; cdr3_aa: CASEAGGFRDTQYF
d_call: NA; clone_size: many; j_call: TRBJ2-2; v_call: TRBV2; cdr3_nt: TGTGCCAGCAGGACACGACAACGGCCGAACACCGGGGAGCTGTTTTTT; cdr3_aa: CASRTRQRPNTGELFF
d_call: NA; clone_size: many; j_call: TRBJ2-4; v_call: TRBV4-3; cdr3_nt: TGCGCCAGCAGCCAAGATCCCCCAGACCTCGTAGCCAAAAACATTCAGTACTTC; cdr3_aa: CASSQDPPDLVAKNIQYF
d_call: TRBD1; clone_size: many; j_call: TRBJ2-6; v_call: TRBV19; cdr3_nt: TGTGCCAGTAGACCCAGGGGGTCTGGGGCCAACGTCCTGACTTTC; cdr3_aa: CASRPRGSGANVLTF
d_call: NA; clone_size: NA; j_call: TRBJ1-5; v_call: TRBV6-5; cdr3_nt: TGTGCCAGCAGTTACCCCCGGGGGCCCCAGCATTTT; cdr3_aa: CASSYPRGPQHF
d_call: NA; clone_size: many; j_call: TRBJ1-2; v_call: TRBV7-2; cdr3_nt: TGTGCCAGCAGCTTCAGGGGAGCCGGACAGAACTATGGCTACACCTTC; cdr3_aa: CASSFRGAGQNYGYTF
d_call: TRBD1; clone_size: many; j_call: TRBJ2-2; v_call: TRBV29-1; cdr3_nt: TGCAGCGTCAAGGGACAGTTGAACACCGGGGAGCTGTTTTTT; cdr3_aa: CSVKGQLNTGELFF
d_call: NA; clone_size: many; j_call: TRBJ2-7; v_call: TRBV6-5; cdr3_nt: TGTGCCAGCAGTTACCGAACAGGTGGTCGGGAGCAGTACTTC; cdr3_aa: CASSYRTGGREQYF
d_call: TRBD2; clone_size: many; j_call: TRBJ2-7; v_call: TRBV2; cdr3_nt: TGTGCCAGCAGTGATAGCGGGTGGGCCTACGAGCAGTACTTC; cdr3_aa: CASSDSGWAYEQYF
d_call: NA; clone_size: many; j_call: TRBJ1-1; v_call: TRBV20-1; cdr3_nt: TGCAGTGCTAGAGATCGACAGCTGAACACTGAAGCTTTCTTT; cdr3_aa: CSARDRQLNTEAFF
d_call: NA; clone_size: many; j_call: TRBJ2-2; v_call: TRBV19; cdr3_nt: TGTGCCAGTAGTATGGCGGAGTACGGGGAGCTGTTTTTT; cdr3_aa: CASSMAEYGELFF
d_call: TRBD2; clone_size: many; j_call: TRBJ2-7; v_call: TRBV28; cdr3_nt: TGTGCCAGCAGTTTCACGGGGGGGCTTTACGAGCAGTACTTC; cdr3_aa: CASSFTGGLYEQYF
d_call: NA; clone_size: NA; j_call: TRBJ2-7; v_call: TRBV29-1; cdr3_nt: TGCAGCGCTGAAGACATCGCTACCTACGAGCAGTACTTC; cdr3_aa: CSAEDIATYEQYF
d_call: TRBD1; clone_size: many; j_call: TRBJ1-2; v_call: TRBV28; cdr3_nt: TGTGCCAGCAGTTTGGGACAGCACTATGGCTACACCTTC; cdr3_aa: CASSLGQHYGYTF
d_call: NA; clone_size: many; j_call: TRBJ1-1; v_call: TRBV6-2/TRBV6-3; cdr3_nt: TGTGCCAGCAGTTTTCAGGTGTGGGGCACTGAAGCTTTCTTT; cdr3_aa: CASSFQVWGTEAFF
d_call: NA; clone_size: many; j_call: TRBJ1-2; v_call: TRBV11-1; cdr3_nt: TGTGCCAGCAGCTGGGGAGCCTCTCATGGCTACACCTTC; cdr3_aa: CASSWGASHGYTF
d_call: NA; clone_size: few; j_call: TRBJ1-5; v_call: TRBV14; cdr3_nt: TGTGCCAGCAGCCCCGTGGCTGTCTATCAGCCCCAGCATTTT; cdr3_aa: CASSPVAVYQPQHF
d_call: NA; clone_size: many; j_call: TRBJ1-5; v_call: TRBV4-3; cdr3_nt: TGCGCCAGCAGCCAAGATTGGGCGGAATATAGCAATCAGCCCCAGCATTTT; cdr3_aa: CASSQDWAEYSNQPQHF
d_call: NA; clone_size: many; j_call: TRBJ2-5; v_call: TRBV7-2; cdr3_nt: TGTGCCAGCAGTTACAGGGTCCAAGAGACCCAGTACTTC; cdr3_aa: CASSYRVQETQYF
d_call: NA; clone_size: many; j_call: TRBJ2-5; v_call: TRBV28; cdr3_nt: TGTGCCAGCAGTTCTGTACCCCGGGAGACCCAGTACTTC; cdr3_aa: CASSSVPRETQYF
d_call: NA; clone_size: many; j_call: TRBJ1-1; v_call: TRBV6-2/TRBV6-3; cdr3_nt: TGTGCCAGCAAATTGATGACCTCCACTGAAGCTTTCTTT; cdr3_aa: CASKLMTSTEAFF
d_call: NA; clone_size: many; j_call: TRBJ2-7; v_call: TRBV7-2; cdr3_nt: TGTGCCAGCAGCCCAGGACCGTATGCTTCCTACGAGCAGTACTTC; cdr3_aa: CASSPGPYASYEQYF
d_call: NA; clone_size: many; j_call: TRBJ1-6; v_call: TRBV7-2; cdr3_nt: TGTGCCAGCAGCTTAGTACAGGGAGACTCACCCCTCCACTTT; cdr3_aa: CASSLVQGDSPLHF
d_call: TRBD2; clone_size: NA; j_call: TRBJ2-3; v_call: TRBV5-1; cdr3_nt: TGCGCCAGCAGCCGCGGACTAGCGGGGGTGAAGGTATCCACAGATACGCAGTATTTT; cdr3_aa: CASSRGLAGVKVSTDTQYF
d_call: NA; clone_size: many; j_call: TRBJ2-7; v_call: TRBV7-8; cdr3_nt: TGTGCCAGCAGCATAGATATTACCTACGAGCAGTACTTC; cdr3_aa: CASSIDITYEQYF
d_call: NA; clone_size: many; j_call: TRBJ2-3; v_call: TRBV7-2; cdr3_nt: TGTGCCAGCAGCCAAAGATTGAACAAAGGGGGGGATACGCAGTATTTT; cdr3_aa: CASSQRLNKGGDTQYF
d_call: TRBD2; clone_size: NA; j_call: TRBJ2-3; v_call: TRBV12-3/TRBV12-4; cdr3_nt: TGTGCCAGCAGTTTGGGCCGTCGGGGGGTCACAGATACGCAGTATTTT; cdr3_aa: CASSLGRRGVTDTQYF
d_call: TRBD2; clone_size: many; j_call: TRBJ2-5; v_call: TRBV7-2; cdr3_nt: TGTGCCAGCAGCTTAACGGCTAGCGGGGGACAAGAGACCCAGTACTTC; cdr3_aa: CASSLTASGGQETQYF
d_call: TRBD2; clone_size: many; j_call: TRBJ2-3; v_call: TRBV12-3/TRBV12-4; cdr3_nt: TGTGCCAGCAGTTATGCCGGGACTAGCGGGGTGACAGATACGCAGTATTTT; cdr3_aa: CASSYAGTSGVTDTQYF
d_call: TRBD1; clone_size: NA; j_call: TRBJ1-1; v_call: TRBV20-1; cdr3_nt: TGCAGTGCGCACCCGGGACAGCCGAACACTGAAGCTTTCTTT; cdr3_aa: CSAHPGQPNTEAFF
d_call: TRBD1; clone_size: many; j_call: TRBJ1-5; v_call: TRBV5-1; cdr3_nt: TGCGCCAGCAGCAAGGGACAGGGACTTTCCCGCAATCAGCCCCAGCATTTT; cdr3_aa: CASSKGQGLSRNQPQHF
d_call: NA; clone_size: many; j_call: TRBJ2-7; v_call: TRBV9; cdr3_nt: TGTGCCAGCAGCGTAGGGGGGGCGAACTACGAGCAGTACTTC; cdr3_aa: CASSVGGANYEQYF
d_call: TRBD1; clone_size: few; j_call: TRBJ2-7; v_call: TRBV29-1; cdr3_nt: TGCAGCGTTGGGGGCGGGACAGGGTACGAGCAGTACTTC; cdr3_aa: CSVGGGTGYEQYF
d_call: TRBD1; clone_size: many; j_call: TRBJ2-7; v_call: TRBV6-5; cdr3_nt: TGTGCCAGCAGGATGACAGGGACCTCCTACGAGCAGTACTTC; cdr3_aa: CASRMTGTSYEQYF
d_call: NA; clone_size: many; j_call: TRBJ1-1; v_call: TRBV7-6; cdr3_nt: TGTGCCAGCAGCTTAGGTGGGACGGGGGACACTGAAGCTTTCTTT; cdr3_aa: CASSLGGTGDTEAFF
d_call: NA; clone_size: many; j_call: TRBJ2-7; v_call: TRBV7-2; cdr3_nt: TGTGCCAGCAGCTTAGGTGGCCTAGTTGACGAGCAGTACTTC; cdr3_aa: CASSLGGLVDEQYF
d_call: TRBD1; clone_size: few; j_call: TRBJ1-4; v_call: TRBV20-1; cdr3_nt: TGCAGTGCTAGAGCGACAGGGGATGAAAAACTGTTTTTT; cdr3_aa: CSARATGDEKLFF
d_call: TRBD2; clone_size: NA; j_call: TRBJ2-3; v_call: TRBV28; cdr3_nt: TGTGCCAGCAGTTTAAGGGGACTCGGGCGGGGCGGGGGTATTAAGAGAATCGTGGGGCAGTATTTT; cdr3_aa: CASSLRGLGRGGGIKRIVGQYF
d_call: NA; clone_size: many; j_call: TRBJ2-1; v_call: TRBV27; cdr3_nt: TGTGCCAGCAGTTTAGGAGGGGGGGCGGGTTATGAGCAGTTCTTC; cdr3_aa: CASSLGGGAGYEQFF
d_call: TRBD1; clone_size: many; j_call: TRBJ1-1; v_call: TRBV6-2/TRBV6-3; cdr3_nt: TGTGCCAGCAGTTCCGGGACAGGGACCTCTTTGAACACTGAAGCTTTCTTT; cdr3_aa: CASSSGTGTSLNTEAFF
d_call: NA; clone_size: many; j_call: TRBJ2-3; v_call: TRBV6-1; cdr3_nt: TGTGCCAGCAGGCAACGGGACTTACGCGATACGCAGTATTTT; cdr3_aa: CASRQRDLRDTQYF
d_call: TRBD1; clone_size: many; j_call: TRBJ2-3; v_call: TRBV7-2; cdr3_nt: TGTGCCAGCAGCTTAGTAGGGGGCAGCGTGGCAGATACGCAGTATTTT; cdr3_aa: CASSLVGGSVADTQYF
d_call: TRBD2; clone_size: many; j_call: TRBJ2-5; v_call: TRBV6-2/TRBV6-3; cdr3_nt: TGTGCCAGCAGACGGACTAGCAGGGGCGAGACCCAGTACTTC; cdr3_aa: CASRRTSRGETQYF
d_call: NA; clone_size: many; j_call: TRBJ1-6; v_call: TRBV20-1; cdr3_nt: TGCAGTGCTCCAGGTCCCCTCCACTTT; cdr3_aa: CSAPGPLHF
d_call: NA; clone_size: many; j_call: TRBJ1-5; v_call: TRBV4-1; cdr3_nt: TGCGCCAGCAGCCCCCCGGACAGAATTGATCAGCCCCAGCATTTT; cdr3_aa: CASSPPDRIDQPQHF